What follows are 26 T cell receptor beta chains derived from one specimen sequenced in a study of blood T cell repertoires in COVID-19. Data came from immunoSEQ multiplex PCR; TCRdb stores just in-frame clones and leaves some out. Of about 240,000 clones in the sample, more than 85% were seen once. The sequenced sample consisted of peripheral blood. The source of these receptors is a woman in her seventies with active or convalescent COVID-19.

The chain joins TRBV19 to TRBJ1-4; D is unresolved. Germline lookup yields CDR1 LNHDA and CDR2 SQIVND (reference sequence). The CDR3 loop spans 12 amino acids. Trimming removed 3 bases at V and 10 bases at J, with 9 bases between. The CDR3 spells CASSILAGKLFF. For the CDR3, the DNA is TGTGCCAGTAGTATTCTTGCGGGAAAACTGTTTTTT.

This chain connects TRBV5-1 to TRBJ1-2; D unclear. The CDR3 spans 11 residues. Germline CDR1 and CDR2: SGHRS and YFSETQ. V gave up 3 bases and J gave up 7 bases, with 7 bases separating them. As DNA, the CDR3 is TGCGCCAGCAGCTCGAACGGTGGCTACACCTTC. Residues: CASSSNGGYTF. The full variable domain, in which reference TRBV5-1 and TRBJ1-2 provide the parts outside the CDR3, is KAGVTQTPRYLIKTRGQQVTLSCSPISGHRSVSWYQQTPGQGLQFLFEYFSETQRNKGNFPGRFSGRQFSNSRSEMNVSTLELGDSALYLCASSSNGGYTFGSGTRLTVV.

The rearrangement joins TRBV10-1 to TRBJ2-5; tentatively, D is TRBD1 (6 bases). V was pared by 8 bases and J by 4 bases, with 14 bases between. The CDR3 consists of 13 residues. The germline V gene has CDR1 WNHNN and CDR2 SYGVQD (reference sequence). The CDR3, as DNA: TGCGCCAGCCTTAGGAAGGGGGTAGAGACCCAGTACTTC. Protein: CASLRKGVETQYF.

J is TRBJ2-3 and V is TRBV10-3, with D possibly TRBD2 on 5 matching bases. V dropped 0 bases and J dropped 2 bases, with 12 bases sitting between them. Germline V CDR1 and CDR2: ENHRY, SYGVKD. This CDR3 region has 16 residues. DNA of the CDR3: TGTGCCATCAGTGAGTCTTGGGGAGCTAACACAGATACGCAGTATTTT. Its protein product is CAISESWGANTDTQYF.

This chain uses TRBV5-4 with TRBJ1-1; 8 bases align to TRBD1. With 8 bases clipped from V and 1 base from J, the junction kept 7 bases outside the gene matches. Germline V CDR1 and CDR2: SGHNT, YYREEE (reference sequence). The CDR3 covers 14 residues. The CDR3 sequence is CASDRQGPNTEAFF. The CDR3 coding sequence is TGTGCCAGTGATAGACAGGGGCCGAACACTGAAGCTTTCTTT.

The rearrangement joins TRBV10-3 to TRBJ1-2; tentatively, D is TRBD1 (6 bases). Trimming removed 7 bases from V and 0 bases from J, with 18 bases in between. CDR1 is ENHRY, CDR2 SYGVKD, per germline. The CDR3 has 16 residues. The DNA for the CDR3 is TGTGCCATCATGCCTGTCCGGGACATCCCTAACTATGGCTACACCTTC. It specifies CAIMPVRDIPNYGYTF.

V usage is TRBV12-3 or TRBV12-4 and J usage is TRBJ2-5, with D uncertain. V was clipped by 3 bases and J by 2 bases, with 4 bases between them. CDR3 length: 12 amino acids. The CDR3 DNA reads as TGTGCCAGCAGTTTTACTCAAGAGACCCAGTACTTC. Translated, it gives CASSFTQETQYF.

The CDR3 region is CASSQEGGVTSPLHF. The DNA for the CDR3 is TGTGCCAGCAGCCAAGAAGGCGGAGTTACCTCACCCCTCCACTTT. V usage is TRBV4-2 and J usage is TRBJ1-6; D uncertain. Germline V gene data show CDR1 as LGHNA and CDR2 as YNFKEQ. The V and J ends lost 0 bases and 10 bases respectively, with 13 bases between them. The CDR3 totals 15 residues.

This clone was seen once. The chain combines TRBV3-1 (or the pseudogene TRBV3-2) with TRBJ1-2; 7 bases align to TRBD1. Germline V gene lookup returns CDR1 LGHDT and CDR2 YNNKEL (reference sequence). Trimming took 4 bases from V and 5 from J; bases not matched to a gene: 13. This CDR3 contains 16 residues. The DNA for the CDR3 is TGTGCCAGCAGCCGAGACAGGGTCCTACGAGGATATGGCTACACCTTC. Its protein product is CASSRDRVLRGYGYTF.

The chain combines TRBV5-1 with TRBJ1-5, with D perhaps TRBD1 (6 bases). The CDR3 totals 15 residues. Germline lookup yields CDR1 SGHRS and CDR2 YFSETQ. Trimming stripped 9 bases from V and 5 bases from J, with 21 bases between. The CDR3 region is CATPRGPKAHQPQHF. The CDR3 DNA follows: TGCGCCACCCCCAGGGGACCCAAGGCACATCAGCCCCAGCATTTT.

The chain couples TRBV27 to TRBJ1-5; maybe TRBD1 (6 bases). V was shortened by 5 bases and J by 2 bases, with 13 bases between the two germline ends. There are 15 residues in the CDR3. Germline V lookup: CDR1 MNHEY, CDR2 SMNVEV (reference sequence). In DNA, the CDR3 is TGTGCCAGCAGTAGGGGGAGTAGGCGCAATCAGCCCCAGCATTTT. Encoded protein: CASSRGSRRNQPQHF.

The chain employs TRBV29-1 and TRBJ1-2, with unresolved D. Germline loops: CDR1 SQVTM, CDR2 ANQGSEA. Trimming cost V 1 base and J 6 bases, with 15 bases left between them. CDR3 length: 14 amino acids. CDR3 protein: CSVEGLAGYHGYTF. The CDR3 DNA sequence: TGCAGCGTTGAAGGTTTAGCCGGGTACCATGGCTACACCTTC.

The gene calls are TRBV19 and TRBJ1-2; perhaps TRBD1 as D (6 bases). The CDR3 runs 14 residues. Germline CDR1 is LNHDA and CDR2 is SQIVND (reference sequence). The V and J ends lost 6 bases and 4 bases respectively, with 15 bases between them. CDR3 amino acids: CASRDLTGIYGYTF. The CDR3 region has the DNA TGTGCCAGTAGGGACCTTACAGGGATCTATGGCTACACCTTC.

The chain employs TRBV27 and TRBJ2-7; unclear D gene. This CDR3 is 13 amino acids long. Germline CDR1 MNHEY, CDR2 SMNVEV (reference sequence). Trimming pared 6 bases from V and 3 bases from J, leaving 12 bases between. CDR3 in amino acids: CASSPSPIYEQYF. The CDR3 DNA reads TGTGCCAGCAGCCCCTCGCCTATCTACGAGCAGTACTTC.

The chain carries TRBV6-5 and TRBJ2-4, with 9 nucleotides matching TRBD1. V was clipped by 6 bases and J by 7 bases; unmatched bases: 4. The germline V gene encodes CDR1 MNHEY and CDR2 SVGAGI. The length of the CDR3 is 13 residues. CDR3 protein: CASSRDRVNIQYF. In DNA form, the CDR3 reads TGTGCCAGCAGCCGGGACAGGGTGAACATTCAGTACTTC.

This sequence joins TRBV3-1 (or the pseudogene TRBV3-2) and TRBJ2-3; possible D gene TRBD2, 6 bases. CDR1 and CDR2 from the germline V gene are LGHDT and YNNKEL (reference sequence). The CDR3 extends over 15 amino acids. The V gene lost 4 bases and the J gene lost 2 bases, with 13 bases spanning the gap. CDR3 nucleotides: TGTGCCAGCAGCCGATATGGGACTGACACAGATACGCAGTATTTT. It specifies CASSRYGTDTDTQYF.

The J gene is TRBJ1-5, the V gene TRBV10-3; a weak D match, TRBD1 (6 bases). This CDR3 comprises 15 residues. The germline V gene encodes CDR1 ENHRY and CDR2 SYGVKD. Trimming left V 9 bases short and J 4 bases short, with 19 bases between. The CDR3 bases are TGTGCCATTTCAAGAGGGGGACCGCAGAATCAGCCCCAGCATTTT. It specifies CAISRGGPQNQPQHF.

This chain connects TRBV19 to TRBJ1-6, with a possible D match to TRBD1 (6 bases). With 8 bases removed from V and 8 bases from J, the gap between germline ends came to 13 bases. This CDR3 has 13 amino acids. CDR1 and CDR2 from the germline V gene are LNHDA and SQIVND (reference sequence). In DNA, the CDR3 is TGTGCCAGTTCGACAGGTGGTGATTCACCCCTCCACTTT. Its translation is CASSTGGDSPLHF.

This clone appeared a few times. The chain carries TRBV19 and TRBJ1-5; a weak D match, TRBD1 (6 bases). Germline lookup yields CDR1 LNHDA and CDR2 SQIVND (reference sequence). V was shortened by 7 bases and J by 4 bases, with 17 bases between the two germline ends. CDR3 length: 15 amino acids. The CDR3 region is CASTPTGNPNQPQHF. Here the CDR3 DNA reads TGTGCCAGTACCCCGACAGGAAACCCAAATCAGCCCCAGCATTTT.

The CDR3 sequence is CASSSMTGGNTEAFF. CDR3 coding DNA: TGTGCCAGTAGCTCGATGACAGGGGGGAACACTGAAGCTTTCTTT. The V and J genes are TRBV19 and TRBJ1-1, with TRBD1 matching over 9 bases. Per the germline V gene, CDR1 is LNHDA and CDR2 is SQIVND (reference sequence). The CDR3 consists of 15 residues. Trimming at V came to 6 bases and at J to 1 base, leaving 6 bases not matched to a gene.

The chain is built from TRBV4-3 and TRBJ2-7, with D possibly matching TRBD1 (5 bases). The CDR3 is made up of 14 amino acids. Germline CDR1 reads LGHNA; CDR2 reads YSLEER. Deletions cut 3 bases from V and 0 bases from J, with 9 bases between. CDR3 residues: CASSQSRVSYEQYF. DNA for the CDR3: TGCGCCAGCAGCCAGAGCAGGGTCTCCTACGAGCAGTACTTC.

The chain links TRBV27 to TRBJ1-2; 8 bases match TRBD1. Trimming removed 5 bases from V and 4 bases from J; junction bases left unmatched: 6. This CDR3 is built from 14 residues. The germline gives CDR1 MNHEY, CDR2 SMNVEV (reference sequence). Here the CDR3 reads CASSGQGFSYGYTF. The DNA of the CDR3 is TGTGCCAGCAGTGGACAGGGTTTCTCCTATGGCTACACCTTC.

The chain couples TRBV19 to TRBJ1-1; D remains ambiguous. V gave up 5 bases and J gave up 8 bases, with 9 bases separating them. The germline V gene encodes CDR1 LNHDA and CDR2 SQIVND (reference sequence). The CDR3 sequence is 11 residues long. In DNA form, the CDR3 reads TGTGCCAGTAGTCTAACAGCCGAAGCTTTCTTT. This codes for CASSLTAEAFF.

The genes are TRBV5-5 and TRBJ2-2; no reliable D call. CDR1 is SGHKS and CDR2 is YYEKEE in the germline V gene (reference sequence). Deletions cut 0 bases from V and 7 bases from J, with 13 bases between. The CDR3 contains 15 residues. DNA of the CDR3: TGTGCCAGCAGCTTGGCGGTTCTAGGCAGCGGGGAGCTGTTTTTT. It translates to CASSLAVLGSGELFF.

This clone occurred a few times. This chain uses TRBV5-1 with TRBJ2-1; D gene ambiguous. Germline loops: CDR1 SGHRS, CDR2 YFSETQ. V was clipped by 3 bases and J by 8 bases, with 15 bases between them. This CDR3 region has 14 residues. In nucleotides, the CDR3 is TGCGCCAGCAGCTCCGGGTCCCTCACGGATGAGCAGTTCTTC. Protein sequence: CASSSGSLTDEQFF. Together with reference TRBV5-1 and TRBJ2-1, the CDR3 gives the full variable domain: KAGVTQTPRYLIKTRGQQVTLSCSPISGHRSVSWYQQTPGQGLQFLFEYFSETQRNKGNFPGRFSGRQFSNSRSEMNVSTLELGDSALYLCASSSGSLTDEQFFGPGTRLTVL.

This chain connects TRBV4-2 to TRBJ2-7; 7 nucleotides line up with TRBD1. The CDR3 loop spans 15 amino acids. J lost 3 bases, V lost 0 bases, and 5 bases had no gene match. Germline CDR1 LGHNA, CDR2 YNFKEQ. The CDR3 nucleotides read TGTGCCAGCAGCCAAGATTGGGACAGAAACTACGAGCAGTACTTC. It specifies CASSQDWDRNYEQYF.